This TCR beta chain was documented in a study of blood T cell repertoires in COVID-19. The CDR3 spans 17 residues. Germline CDR1 SGHKS, CDR2 YYEKEE (reference sequence). The V and J ends lost 0 bases and 4 bases respectively, with 19 bases between them. The authors' processing: Counts of nucleated cells, estimated from reference gene primer amplification, were obtained. TCRdb's table, derived via immunoSEQ multiplex PCR, lists solely in-frame clones and lacks some. That table supplies the V and J calls and clone size; D and trimming were determined from the DNA. The repertoire consists of about 11,000 clones, with roughly 80% occurring once and the leading ten covering more than 6.5%. This clone came up once.

The sequence was collected from a man aged 70-80 years with active COVID-19. The chain combines TRBV5-5 with TRBJ1-2; tentatively, D is TRBD1 (5 bases). Material: peripheral blood. CDR3 DNA sequence: TGTGCCAGCAGCTTGGCACCGTCGGGCAGGGTAGGCTATGGCTACACCTTC. Its protein is CASSLAPSGRVGYGYTF.